This TCR beta chain was profiled in a study of long-term antiretroviral therapy in people with HIV. The CDR3 is 14 residues long. Looked up from germline, CDR1 is SGDLS and CDR2 is YYNGEE. With 4 bases clipped from V and 7 bases from J, the junction kept 6 bases outside the gene matches. It was version v3.0 of the immunoSEQ assay that was run at survey level. Each sample had sequencing targeting about 40,000-50,000 T-cell genomes. Libraries were prepared by immunoSEQ multiplex PCR; TCRdb keeps only in-frame clonotypes and omits some of them. Found here are about 22,000 clones, about 82% of them singletons; the top ten hold 4% to 5%.

The specimen was unsorted PBMCs, collected 1.3 years after starting antiretroviral therapy. The clonotype originates from a man between 60 and 75 years old with HIV. The chain employs TRBV9 and TRBJ1-2; 11 nucleotides match TRBD1. The CDR3 DNA sequence: TGTGCCAGCAGCCCCCAAGGACAGGGGGCTGGCTACACCTTC. Protein product: CASSPQGQGAGYTF. The entire variable domain, with the rest obtained from reference TRBV9 and TRBJ1-2, is as follows: DSGVTQTPKHLITATGQRVTLRCSPRSGDLSVYWYQQSLDQGLQFLIQYYNGEERAKGNILERFSAQQFPDLHSELNLSSLELGDSALYFCASSPQGQGAGYTFGSGTRLTVV.